This T cell receptor beta chain was documented in a study of shared clonotypes between healthy human individuals. For the study at large: A few men and a couple of women, aged 18 to 49, were donors. The study, taken as a whole, reports: Sequencing depth was expected to affect clonotype sharing among donors. Some clonotypes were shared by all four sorted-subset donors, while others were not shared. The non-shared ones had lower generation probabilities than the shared ones. Larger estimated richness was generally seen in naive subsets than in memory subsets.

Clones were read by immunoSEQ multiplex PCR, and TCRdb kept only the in-frame ones, dropping some. The sample holds approximately 2,000,000 clones; about 90% are singletons and the top ten take approximately 0.41%. For this clone: Its antigen is undetermined.

Trimming at V came to 5 bases and at J to 5 bases, leaving 9 bases not matched to a gene. The CDR3 has 14 amino acids. Germline V gene lookup returns CDR1 SQVTM and CDR2 ANQGSEA. The sample consisted of naive CD4+ T cells from PBMCs. Regarding subset: CD45RA+ positively selected. The chain uses TRBV29-1 and TRBJ2-5, with 9 bases fitting TRBD1. This receptor was obtained from a young man in good health. Some clones in this sample may be carry-over from other donors' samples. The CDR3 region has the DNA TGCAGCGTTCGAAATACAGGGGGCGCGGAGACCCAGTACTTC. This translates into CSVRNTGGAETQYF.